This TCR beta chain was identified during a study of beta chain features in type 1 diabetes. The study's findings and limits: Across all four CD4+ subsets, people with type 1 diabetes showed modestly shorter TCRB CDR3s. PCR might favor shorter templates, equally in patients and controls.

The CDR3 length is 13 residues. Per the germline V gene, CDR1 is SGHVS and CDR2 is FQNEAQ. V was clipped by 3 bases and J by 11 bases, with 16 bases between them. Isolated RNA was reverse transcribed in full, so expressed TCRB transcripts were sequenced. Libraries were prepared by immunoSEQ multiplex PCR; TCRdb keeps only in-frame clonotypes and omits some of them. The sample lists some 350,000 clones, around an eighth seen once, with nearly 0.015% in the top ten. As concerns this clone: Its antigen is still unknown.

This chain uses TRBV7-8 with TRBJ1-1; tentatively, D is TRBD1 (5 bases). The sample was naive CD4+ T cells from blood. This clonotype originated in a woman between 18 and 29 years old with type 1 diabetes. The CDR3 DNA is TGTGCCAGCAGCTTGGGTTCAACAAACAGGGCTTTCTTT. This sequence encodes CASSLGSTNRAFF.